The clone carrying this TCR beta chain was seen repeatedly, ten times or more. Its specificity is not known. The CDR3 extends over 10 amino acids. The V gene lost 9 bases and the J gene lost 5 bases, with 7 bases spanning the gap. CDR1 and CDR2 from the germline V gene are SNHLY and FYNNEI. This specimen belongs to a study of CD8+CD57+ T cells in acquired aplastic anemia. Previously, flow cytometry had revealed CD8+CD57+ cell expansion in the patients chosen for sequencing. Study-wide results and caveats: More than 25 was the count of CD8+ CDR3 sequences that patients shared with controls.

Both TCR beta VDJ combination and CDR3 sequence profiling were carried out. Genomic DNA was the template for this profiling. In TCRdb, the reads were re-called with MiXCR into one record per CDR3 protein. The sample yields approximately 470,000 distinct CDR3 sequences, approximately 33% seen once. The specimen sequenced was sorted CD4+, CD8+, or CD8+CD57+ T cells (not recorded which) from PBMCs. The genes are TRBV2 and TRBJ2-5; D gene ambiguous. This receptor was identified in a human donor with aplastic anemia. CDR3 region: CASSTETQYF. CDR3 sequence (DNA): TGTGCCAGTTCGACGGAGACCCAGTACTTC.